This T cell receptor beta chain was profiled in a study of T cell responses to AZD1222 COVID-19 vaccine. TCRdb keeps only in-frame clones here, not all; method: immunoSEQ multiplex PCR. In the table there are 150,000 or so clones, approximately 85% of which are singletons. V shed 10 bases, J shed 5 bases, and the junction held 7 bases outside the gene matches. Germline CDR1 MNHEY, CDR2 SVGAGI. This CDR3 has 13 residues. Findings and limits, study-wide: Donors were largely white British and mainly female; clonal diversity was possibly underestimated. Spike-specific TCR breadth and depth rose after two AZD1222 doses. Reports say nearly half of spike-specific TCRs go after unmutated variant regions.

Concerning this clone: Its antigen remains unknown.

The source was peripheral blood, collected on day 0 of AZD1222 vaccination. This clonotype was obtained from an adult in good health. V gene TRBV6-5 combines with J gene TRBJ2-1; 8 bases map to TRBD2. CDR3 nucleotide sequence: TGTGCCACCCTTAGCGGGACCCACAATGAGCAGTTCTTC. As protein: CATLSGTHNEQFF.